This T cell receptor (beta chain) appears in the sequencing data of a study of shared clonotypes between healthy human individuals. Study observations and caveats: Investigators collected only blood, and repertoires in tissues likely differ. Roughly 5% of naive CD4 clonotypes were shared across a few donors.

Sequencing was performed with immunoSEQ multiplex PCR; in TCRdb, only in-frame clones are kept and a portion is missing. The sample holds about 1 million clones, more than 60% seen once. To note about this clone: Antigen: not known.

Donors were healthy HIV-negative adults without recent acute infections or vaccinations. V shed 6 bases and J 5 bases; nucleotides not matched to a gene: 15. Germline CDR1 and CDR2: SGHRS and YFSETQ. This CDR3 contains 17 residues. The genes are TRBV5-1 and TRBJ2-3; the match to TRBD2 covers 10 bases. Sequencing was done on a sample of memory CD4+ T cells sorted from blood. Subset specified: CD45RA-negative fraction. This sequence originates from a man between 18 and 29 years old in good health. This CDR3 reads CASTPGASGGWGDTQYF. CDR3 coding DNA: TGCGCCAGCACCCCCGGAGCTAGCGGGGGTTGGGGAGATACGCAGTATTTT.